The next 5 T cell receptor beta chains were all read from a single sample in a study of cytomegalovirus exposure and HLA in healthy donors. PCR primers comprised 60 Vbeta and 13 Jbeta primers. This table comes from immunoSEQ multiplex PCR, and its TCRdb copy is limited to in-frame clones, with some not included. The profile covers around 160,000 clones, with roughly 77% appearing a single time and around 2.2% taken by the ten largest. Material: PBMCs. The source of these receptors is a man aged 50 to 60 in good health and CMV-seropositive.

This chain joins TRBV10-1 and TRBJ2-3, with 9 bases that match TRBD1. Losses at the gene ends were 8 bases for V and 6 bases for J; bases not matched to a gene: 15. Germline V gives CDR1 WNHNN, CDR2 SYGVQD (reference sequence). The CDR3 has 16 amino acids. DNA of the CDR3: TGCGCCAGCTCTGGCACAGGGGGCACCCGGGGTGATACGCAGTATTTT. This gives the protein CASSGTGGTRGDTQYF.

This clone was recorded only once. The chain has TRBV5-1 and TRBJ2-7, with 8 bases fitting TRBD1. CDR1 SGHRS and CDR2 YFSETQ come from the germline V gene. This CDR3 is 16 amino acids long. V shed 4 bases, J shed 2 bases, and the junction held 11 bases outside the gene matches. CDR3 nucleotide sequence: TGCGCCAGCAGCCCGGGGGTTGGGACAGGAGCCTACGAGCAGTACTTC. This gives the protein CASSPGVGTGAYEQYF. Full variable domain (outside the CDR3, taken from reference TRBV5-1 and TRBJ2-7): KAGVTQTPRYLIKTRGQQVTLSCSPISGHRSVSWYQQTPGQGLQFLFEYFSETQRNKGNFPGRFSGRQFSNSRSEMNVSTLELGDSALYLCASSPGVGTGAYEQYFGPGTRLTVT.

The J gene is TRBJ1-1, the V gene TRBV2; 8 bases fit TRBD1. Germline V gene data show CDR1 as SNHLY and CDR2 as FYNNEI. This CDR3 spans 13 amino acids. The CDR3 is CGGQGASYTEAFF. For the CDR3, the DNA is TGTGGGGGGCAGGGGGCATCGTACACTGAAGCTTTCTTT.

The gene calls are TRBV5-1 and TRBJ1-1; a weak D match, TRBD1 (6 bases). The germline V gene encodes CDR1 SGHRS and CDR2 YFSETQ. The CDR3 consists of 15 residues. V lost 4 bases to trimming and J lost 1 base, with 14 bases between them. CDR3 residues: CASSNPGHQNTEAFF. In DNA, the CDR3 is TGCGCCAGCAGCAACCCGGGACACCAGAACACTGAAGCTTTCTTT.

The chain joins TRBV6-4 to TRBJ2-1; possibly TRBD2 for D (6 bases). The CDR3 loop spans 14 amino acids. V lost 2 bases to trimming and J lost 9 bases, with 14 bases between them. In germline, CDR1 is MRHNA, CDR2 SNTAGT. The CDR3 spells CASSDRLAGTEQFF. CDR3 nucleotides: TGTGCCAGCAGTGACCGGCTGGCGGGGACTGAGCAGTTCTTC.